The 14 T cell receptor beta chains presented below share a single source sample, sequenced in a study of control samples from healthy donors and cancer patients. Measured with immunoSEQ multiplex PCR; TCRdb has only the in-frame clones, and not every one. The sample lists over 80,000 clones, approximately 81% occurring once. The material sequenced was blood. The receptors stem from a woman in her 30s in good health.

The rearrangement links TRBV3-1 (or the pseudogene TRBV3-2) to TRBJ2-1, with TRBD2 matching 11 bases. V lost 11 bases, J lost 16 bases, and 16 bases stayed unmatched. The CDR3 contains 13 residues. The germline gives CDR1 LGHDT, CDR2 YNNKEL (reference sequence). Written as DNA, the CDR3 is TGTGCCGGCGGCGTAGCGGGGGGGTGTAGCGTCTTCTTC. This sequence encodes CAGGVAGGCSVFF.

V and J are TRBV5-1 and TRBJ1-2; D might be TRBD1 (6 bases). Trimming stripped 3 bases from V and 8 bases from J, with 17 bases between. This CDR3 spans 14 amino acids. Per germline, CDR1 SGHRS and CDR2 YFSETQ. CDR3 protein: CASSWQDSTPGYTF. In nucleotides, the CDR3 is TGCGCCAGCAGCTGGCAGGACAGCACTCCGGGCTACACCTTC.

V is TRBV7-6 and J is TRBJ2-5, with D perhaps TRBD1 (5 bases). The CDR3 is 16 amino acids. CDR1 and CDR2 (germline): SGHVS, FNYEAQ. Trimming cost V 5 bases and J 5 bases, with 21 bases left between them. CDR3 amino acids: CASSPGMRKGLETQYF. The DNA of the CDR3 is TGTGCCAGCAGCCCCGGTATGAGAAAGGGGTTGGAGACCCAGTACTTC.

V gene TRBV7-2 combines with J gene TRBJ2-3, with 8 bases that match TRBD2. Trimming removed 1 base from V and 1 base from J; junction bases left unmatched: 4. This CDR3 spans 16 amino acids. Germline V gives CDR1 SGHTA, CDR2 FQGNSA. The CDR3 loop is CASSLEARGGTDTQYF. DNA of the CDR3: TGTGCCAGCAGCTTAGAAGCGCGGGGGGGCACAGATACGCAGTATTTT. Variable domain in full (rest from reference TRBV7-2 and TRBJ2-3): GAGVSQSPSNKVTEKGKDVELRCDPISGHTALYWYRQSLGQGLEFLIYFQGNSAPDKSGLPSDRFSAERTGGSVSTLTIQRTQQEDSAVYLCASSLEARGGTDTQYFGPGTRLTVL.

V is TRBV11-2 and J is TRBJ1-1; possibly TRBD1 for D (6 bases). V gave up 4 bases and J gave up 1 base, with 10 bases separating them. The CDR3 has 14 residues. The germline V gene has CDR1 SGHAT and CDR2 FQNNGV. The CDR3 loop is CASSWGAGNTEAFF. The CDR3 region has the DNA TGTGCCAGCAGCTGGGGGGCGGGGAACACTGAAGCTTTCTTT.

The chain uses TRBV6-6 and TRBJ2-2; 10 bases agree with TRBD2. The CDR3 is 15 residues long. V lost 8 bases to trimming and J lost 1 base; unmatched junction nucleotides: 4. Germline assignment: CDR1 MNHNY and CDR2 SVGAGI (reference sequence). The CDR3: CASSERGGNTGELFF. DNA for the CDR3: TGTGCCAGCTCCGAGCGGGGGGGGAACACCGGGGAGCTGTTTTTT.

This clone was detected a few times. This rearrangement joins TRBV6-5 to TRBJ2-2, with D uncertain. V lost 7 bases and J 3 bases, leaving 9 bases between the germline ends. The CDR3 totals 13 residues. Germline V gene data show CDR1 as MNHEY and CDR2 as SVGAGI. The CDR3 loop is CASNRRDTGELFF. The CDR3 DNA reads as TGTGCCAGCAACCGACGGGACACCGGGGAGCTGTTTTTT.

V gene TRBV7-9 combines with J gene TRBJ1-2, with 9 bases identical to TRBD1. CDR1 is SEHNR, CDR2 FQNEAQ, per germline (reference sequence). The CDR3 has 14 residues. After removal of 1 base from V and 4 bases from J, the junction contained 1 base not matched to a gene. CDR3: CASSLGDRVYGYTF. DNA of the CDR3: TGTGCCAGCAGCTTAGGGGACAGGGTCTATGGCTACACCTTC.

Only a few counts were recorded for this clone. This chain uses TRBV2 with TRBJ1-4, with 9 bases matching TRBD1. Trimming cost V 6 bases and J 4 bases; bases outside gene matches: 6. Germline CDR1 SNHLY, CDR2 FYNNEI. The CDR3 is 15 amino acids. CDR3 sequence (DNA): TGTGCCAGCAGGCTTACAGGGGGCGTTAATGAAAAACTGTTTTTT. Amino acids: CASRLTGGVNEKLFF.

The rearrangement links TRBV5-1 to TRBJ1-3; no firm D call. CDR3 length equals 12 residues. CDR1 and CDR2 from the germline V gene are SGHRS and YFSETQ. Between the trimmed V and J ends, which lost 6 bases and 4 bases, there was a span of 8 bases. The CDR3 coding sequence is TGCGCCAGCACGGGCAGCGGAAACACCATATATTTT. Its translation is CASTGSGNTIYF.

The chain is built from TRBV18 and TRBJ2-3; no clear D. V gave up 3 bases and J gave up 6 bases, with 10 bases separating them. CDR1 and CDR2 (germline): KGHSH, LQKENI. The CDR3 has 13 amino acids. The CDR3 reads CASSPIGLDTQYF. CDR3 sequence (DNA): TGTGCCAGCTCACCTATAGGGCTGGATACGCAGTATTTT.

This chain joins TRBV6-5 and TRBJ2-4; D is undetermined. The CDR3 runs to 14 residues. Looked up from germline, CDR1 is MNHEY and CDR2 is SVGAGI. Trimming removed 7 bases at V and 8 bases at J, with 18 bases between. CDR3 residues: CASTSPIEADIQYF. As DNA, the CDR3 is TGTGCCAGCACCAGCCCTATCGAGGCGGACATTCAGTACTTC.

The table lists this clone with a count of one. The CDR3 reads CASEAGDTNTGELFF. CDR3 DNA sequence: TGTGCCAGCGAAGCGGGGGATACGAACACCGGGGAGCTGTTTTTT. The chain uses TRBV2 and TRBJ2-2; TRBD2 matches at 8 bases. The V segment lost 8 bases and the J segment 0 bases; nucleotides outside the gene matches: 5. The CDR3 has 15 residues. From germline, CDR1 is SNHLY and CDR2 FYNNEI.

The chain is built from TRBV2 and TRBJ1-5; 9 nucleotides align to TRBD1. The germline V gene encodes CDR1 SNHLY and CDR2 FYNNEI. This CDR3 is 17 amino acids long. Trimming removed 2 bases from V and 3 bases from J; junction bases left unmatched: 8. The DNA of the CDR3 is TGTGCCAGCAGTGAACTAGCCGGGACAGGGAACAATCAGCCCCAGCATTTT. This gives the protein CASSELAGTGNNQPQHF.